This T cell receptor (beta chain) was identified in a study of blood T cell repertoires in COVID-19. At the level of the study: Sample material is recorded as cDNA or gDNA derived from T cells, B-cell-depleted T cells, or PBMCs.

Germline V CDR1 and CDR2: MGHRA, YSYEKL. J gave up 2 bases and V 3 bases, and 14 bases lay outside the gene matches. This CDR3 has 20 amino acids. Clones were read by immunoSEQ multiplex PCR, and TCRdb kept only the in-frame ones, dropping some. The profile shows roughly 230,000 clones, 85% of them singletons. The V gene is TRBV4-1, the J gene TRBJ2-1; 12 bases match TRBD2. The source is a woman aged 45-59 years who had been exposed to COVID-19. The specimen was PBMCs or T cells enriched from blood (not recorded which). The CDR3 DNA is TGCGCCAGCAGCCAGTTCCGACTAGCGGGGGACCGACTACCCTACAATGAGCAGTTCTTC. Translation: CASSQFRLAGDRLPYNEQFF.